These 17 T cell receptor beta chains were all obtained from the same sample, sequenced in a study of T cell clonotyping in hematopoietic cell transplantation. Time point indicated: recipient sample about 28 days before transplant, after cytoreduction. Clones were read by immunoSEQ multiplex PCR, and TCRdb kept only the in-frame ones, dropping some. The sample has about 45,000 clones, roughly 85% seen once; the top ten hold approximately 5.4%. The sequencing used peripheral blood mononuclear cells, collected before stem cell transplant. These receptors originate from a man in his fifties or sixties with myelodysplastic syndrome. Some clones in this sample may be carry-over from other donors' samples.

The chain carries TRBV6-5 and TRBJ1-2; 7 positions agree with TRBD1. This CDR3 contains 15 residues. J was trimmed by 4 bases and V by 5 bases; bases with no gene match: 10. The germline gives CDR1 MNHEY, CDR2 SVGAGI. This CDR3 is CASSQLQGTPYGYTF. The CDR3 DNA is TGTGCCAGCAGTCAACTACAGGGGACCCCCTATGGCTACACCTTC.

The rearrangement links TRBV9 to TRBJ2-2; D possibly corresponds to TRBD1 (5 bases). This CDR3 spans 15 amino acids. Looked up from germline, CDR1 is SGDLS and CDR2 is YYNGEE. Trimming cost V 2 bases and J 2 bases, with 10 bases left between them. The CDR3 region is CASSVFGANTGELFF. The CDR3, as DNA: TGTGCCAGCAGCGTCTTTGGGGCTAACACCGGGGAGCTGTTTTTT.

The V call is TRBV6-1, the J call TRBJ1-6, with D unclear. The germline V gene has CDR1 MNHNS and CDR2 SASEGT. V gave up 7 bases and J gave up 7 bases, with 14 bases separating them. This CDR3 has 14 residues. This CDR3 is CASTLDRVNSPLHF. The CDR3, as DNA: TGTGCCAGCACCTTGGACCGAGTCAATTCACCCCTCCACTTT.

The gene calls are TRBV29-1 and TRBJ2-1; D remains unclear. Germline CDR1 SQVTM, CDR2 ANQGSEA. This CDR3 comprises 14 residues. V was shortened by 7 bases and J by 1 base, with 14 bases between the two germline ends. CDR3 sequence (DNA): TGCAGCGCAACGACTGGGCCTTCCTACAATGAGCAGTTCTTC. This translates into CSATTGPSYNEQFF.

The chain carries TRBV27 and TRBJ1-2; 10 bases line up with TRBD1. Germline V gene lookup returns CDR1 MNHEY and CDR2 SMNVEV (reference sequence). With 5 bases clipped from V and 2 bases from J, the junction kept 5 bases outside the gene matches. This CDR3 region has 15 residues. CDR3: CASSMDRGANYGYTF. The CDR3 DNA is TGTGCCAGCAGTATGGACAGGGGGGCGAACTATGGCTACACCTTC.

The CDR3 loop is CASSQVDSGGYNEQFF. The CDR3 coding sequence is TGTGCCAGCAGCCAAGTTGATAGCGGGGGGTACAATGAGCAGTTCTTC. This chain joins TRBV4-2 and TRBJ2-1; TRBD2 agrees at 10 bases. Losses at the gene ends were 1 base for V and 4 bases for J; bases not matched to a gene: 4. The CDR3 spans 16 residues. The V gene's germline CDR1 is LGHNA and CDR2 YNFKEQ.

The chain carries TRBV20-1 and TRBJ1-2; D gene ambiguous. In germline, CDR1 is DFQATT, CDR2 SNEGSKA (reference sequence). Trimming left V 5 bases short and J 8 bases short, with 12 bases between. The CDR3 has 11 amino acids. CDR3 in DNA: TGCAGTGCTGGCTATTGGTCGGGCTACACCTTC. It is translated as CSAGYWSGYTF.

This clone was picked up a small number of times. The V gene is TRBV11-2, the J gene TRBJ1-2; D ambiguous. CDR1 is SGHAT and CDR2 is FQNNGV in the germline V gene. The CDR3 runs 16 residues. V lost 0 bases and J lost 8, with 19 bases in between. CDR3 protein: CASSLEAGTDLLGYTF. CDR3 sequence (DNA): TGTGCCAGCAGCTTAGAGGCAGGCACTGACCTTCTGGGCTACACCTTC.

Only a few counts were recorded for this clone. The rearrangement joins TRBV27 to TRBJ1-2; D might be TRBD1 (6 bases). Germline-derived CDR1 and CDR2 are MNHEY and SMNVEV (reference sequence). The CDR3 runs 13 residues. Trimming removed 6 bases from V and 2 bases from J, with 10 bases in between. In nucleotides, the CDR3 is TGTGCCAGCAGGAAAACAGGGAACTATGGCTACACCTTC. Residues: CASRKTGNYGYTF.

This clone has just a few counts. In DNA form, the CDR3 reads TGTGCCAGCAGTGCGGGACAGCAAAACTATGGCTACACCTTC. Its translation is CASSAGQQNYGYTF. The V and J genes are TRBV2 and TRBJ1-2; TRBD1 matches at 7 bases. CDR1 and CDR2 from the germline V gene are SNHLY and FYNNEI. CDR3 size: 14 residues. The V gene end was trimmed by 4 bases and the J gene end by 2 bases; junction bases not matched to a gene: 4.

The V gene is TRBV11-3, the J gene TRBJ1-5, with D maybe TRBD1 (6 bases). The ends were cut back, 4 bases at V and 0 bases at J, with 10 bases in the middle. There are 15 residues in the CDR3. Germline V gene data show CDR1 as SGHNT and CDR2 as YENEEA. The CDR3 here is CASSWTVYSNQPQHF. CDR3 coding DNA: TGTGCCAGCAGCTGGACAGTTTATAGCAATCAGCCCCAGCATTTT.

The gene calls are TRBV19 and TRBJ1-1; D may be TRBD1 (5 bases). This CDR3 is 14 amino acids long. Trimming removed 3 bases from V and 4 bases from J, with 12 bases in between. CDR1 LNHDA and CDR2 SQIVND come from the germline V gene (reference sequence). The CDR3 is CASSMGRAGTEAFF. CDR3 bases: TGTGCCAGTAGTATGGGGCGGGCGGGCACTGAAGCTTTCTTT.

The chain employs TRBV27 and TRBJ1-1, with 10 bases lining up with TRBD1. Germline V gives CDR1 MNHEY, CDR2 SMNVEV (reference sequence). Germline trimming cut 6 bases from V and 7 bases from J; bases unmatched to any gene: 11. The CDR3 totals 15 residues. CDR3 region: CASRPDRGRRGEAFF. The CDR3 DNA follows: TGTGCCAGCAGGCCCGACAGGGGGCGACGGGGTGAAGCTTTCTTT.

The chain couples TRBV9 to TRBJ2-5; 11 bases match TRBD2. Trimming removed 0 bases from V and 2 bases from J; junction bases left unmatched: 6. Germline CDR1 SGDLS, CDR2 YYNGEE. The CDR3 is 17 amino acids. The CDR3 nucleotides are TGTGCCAGCAGCGTAGACGCTAGCGGGGGGAGGCAAGAGACCCAGTACTTC. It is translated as CASSVDASGGRQETQYF. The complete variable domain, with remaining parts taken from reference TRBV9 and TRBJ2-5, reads DSGVTQTPKHLITATGQRVTLRCSPRSGDLSVYWYQQSLDQGLQFLIQYYNGEERAKGNILERFSAQQFPDLHSELNLSSLELGDSALYFCASSVDASGGRQETQYFGPGTRLLVL.

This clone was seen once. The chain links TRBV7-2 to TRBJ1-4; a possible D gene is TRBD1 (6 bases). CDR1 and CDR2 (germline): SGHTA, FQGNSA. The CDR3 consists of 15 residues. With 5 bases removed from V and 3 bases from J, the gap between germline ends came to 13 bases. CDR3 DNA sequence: TGTGCCAGCAGCCCCGGACAGAGTTCTAATGAAAAACTGTTTTTT. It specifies CASSPGQSSNEKLFF.

The CDR3, as DNA: TGTGCCAGTTACTCTAGTCAGATCCACGAGCAGTACTTC. This sequence encodes CASYSSQIHEQYF. The V gene is TRBV6-5, the J gene TRBJ2-7; D gene ambiguous. CDR3 length equals 13 residues. CDR1 and CDR2 (germline): MNHEY, SVGAGI. V was clipped by 9 bases and J by 5 bases, with 17 bases between them.

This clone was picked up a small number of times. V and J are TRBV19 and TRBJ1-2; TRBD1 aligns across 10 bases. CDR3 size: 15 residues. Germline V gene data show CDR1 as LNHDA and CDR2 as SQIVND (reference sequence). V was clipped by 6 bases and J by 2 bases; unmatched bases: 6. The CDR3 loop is CASSSLGQGNYGYTF. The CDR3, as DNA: TGTGCCAGTAGCTCATTGGGACAGGGGAACTATGGCTACACCTTC.